These 27 T cell receptor beta chains came from one sample sequenced in a study of OX40 agonist ivuxolimab in advanced cancers. Here immunoSEQ multiplex PCR was the method, and the copy in TCRdb shows in-frame clones only, minus some. The sample comprises more than 75,000 clones, approximately 85% of which are singletons, and 0.2% to 0.25% rests with the top ten. Sequencing used CD4+ or CD8+ T cells sorted from blood, obtained in a trial of the OX40 agonist ivuxolimab. Source of these receptors: an adult with an advanced solid tumor such as melanoma, head and neck, liver or kidney cancer.

The genes are TRBV27 and TRBJ1-5; D is perhaps TRBD1 (5 bases). The CDR3 is made up of 16 amino acids. Germline lookup yields CDR1 MNHEY and CDR2 SMNVEV (reference sequence). Trimming stripped 4 bases from V and 6 bases from J, with 19 bases between. CDR3 residues: CASSSGFRGRPQPQHF. The CDR3 coding sequence is TGTGCCAGCAGTTCAGGGTTTCGGGGCAGGCCTCAGCCCCAGCATTTT.

The rearrangement joins TRBV27 to TRBJ1-1, with D possibly being TRBD1 (5 bases). The germline gives CDR1 MNHEY, CDR2 SMNVEV (reference sequence). V was clipped by 6 bases and J by 4 bases, with 21 bases between them. The CDR3 extends over 16 amino acids. The CDR3 sequence: CASRVLGRTRGTEAFF. In nucleotides, the CDR3 is TGTGCCAGCAGGGTCCTCGGACGGACAAGGGGCACTGAAGCTTTCTTT.

This clone was found once. The V call is TRBV7-3, the J call TRBJ2-1; the D gene is possibly TRBD2 (6 bases). Germline V lookup: CDR1 SGHTA, CDR2 FQGTGA. The CDR3 loop spans 17 amino acids. V lost 1 base and J lost 0, with 13 bases in between. The CDR3, as DNA: TGTGCCAGCAGCTTAATGTCAGCGGGCCCCTCCTACAATGAGCAGTTCTTC. This codes for CASSLMSAGPSYNEQFF.

J is TRBJ2-1 and V is TRBV29-1; D tentatively reads TRBD1 or TRBD2 (5 bases each). CDR1 and CDR2 from the germline V gene are SQVTM and ANQGSEA. The CDR3 runs to 13 residues. Trimming pared 4 bases from V and 0 bases from J, leaving 7 bases between. CDR3 loop: CSVAGSSYNEQFF. DNA of the CDR3: TGCAGCGTTGCAGGGAGCTCCTACAATGAGCAGTTCTTC.

The chain links TRBV28 to TRBJ2-7; D is ambiguous. CDR3 length equals 9 residues. V lost 6 bases to trimming and J lost 3 bases, with 0 bases between them. Per germline, CDR1 MDHEN and CDR2 SYDVKM. The CDR3: CASSYEQYV. CDR3 sequence (DNA): TGTGCCAGCAGCTACGAGCAGTACGTC.

The chain uses TRBV28 and TRBJ1-5; D is ambiguous. V was cut by 7 bases and J by 5 bases, with 18 bases left in between. Germline CDR1 and CDR2: MDHEN and SYDVKM. This CDR3 has 15 residues. The CDR3 DNA sequence: TGTGCCAGCACCGAAAGGGCAAGAGGACATCAGCCCCAGCATTTT. Protein product: CASTERARGHQPQHF.

The rearrangement links TRBV7-2 to TRBJ2-5; D is possibly TRBD1 (6 bases). V lost 5 bases and J 2 bases, leaving 15 bases between the germline ends. The CDR3 runs 15 residues. CDR1 is SGHTA and CDR2 is FQGNSA in the germline V gene. CDR3 residues: CASSPRRTAQETQYF. The CDR3 coding sequence is TGTGCCAGCAGCCCCCGACGGACAGCTCAAGAGACCCAGTACTTC.

The genes are TRBV5-1 and TRBJ2-3; possibly TRBD1 or TRBD2 for D (5 bases each). V lost 4 bases to trimming and J lost 2 bases, with 11 bases between them. Germline lookup yields CDR1 SGHRS and CDR2 YFSETQ. The CDR3 spans 14 residues. The CDR3 region is CASSEGPHTDTQYF. CDR3 nucleotides: TGCGCCAGCAGCGAGGGGCCTCACACAGATACGCAGTATTTT.

The CDR3 DNA is TGTGCCTGGAGTAGGTTCATACGGACAGAACTAAACTATGGCTACACCTTC. Translated: CAWSRFIRTELNYGYTF. The chain recombines TRBV30 with TRBJ1-2; weak D call: TRBD1 (6 bases). Germline V gene lookup returns CDR1 GTSNPN and CDR2 SVGIG (reference sequence). This CDR3 contains 17 residues. Trimming left V 2 bases short and J 2 bases short, with 21 bases between.

The chain joins TRBV2 to TRBJ2-1, with a tentative D call TRBD2 (6 bases). The ends were cut back, 3 bases at V and 0 bases at J, with 12 bases in the middle. Germline assignment: CDR1 SNHLY and CDR2 FYNNEI. This CDR3 is 16 amino acids long. The DNA of the CDR3 is TGTGCCAGCAGTGATTCTAGCGCCCGCTCCTACAATGAGCAGTTCTTC. Encoded protein: CASSDSSARSYNEQFF.

The V gene is TRBV7-8, the J gene TRBJ2-2; D gene unclear. Trimming took off 7 bases at V and 0 bases at J, with 6 bases between the two ends. Per germline, CDR1 SGHVS and CDR2 FQNEAQ. The CDR3 extends over 13 amino acids. The CDR3 region is CASNSANTGELFF. The DNA for the CDR3 is TGTGCCAGCAACTCCGCGAACACCGGGGAGCTGTTTTTT.

The chain combines TRBV19 with TRBJ1-5; D not resolved. The CDR3 is made up of 14 amino acids. Germline V CDR1 and CDR2: LNHDA, SQIVND (reference sequence). Trimming cost V 5 bases and J 5 bases, with 13 bases left between them. Written as DNA, the CDR3 is TGTGCCAGTAGTGTCTGGACGGGCGATCAGCCCCAGCATTTT. Protein sequence: CASSVWTGDQPQHF.

The chain is built from TRBV28 and TRBJ1-3; no definite D call. Between the trimmed V and J ends, which lost 6 bases and 4 bases, there was a span of 7 bases. This CDR3 is 12 amino acids long. Germline lookup yields CDR1 MDHEN and CDR2 SYDVKM. As DNA, the CDR3 is TGTGCCAGCAGACGCGGAGGAAACACCATATATTTT. Encoded protein: CASRRGGNTIYF.

The chain combines TRBV2 with TRBJ2-1; D not resolved. The V and J ends lost 6 bases and 0 bases respectively, with 6 bases between them. CDR3 length equals 13 residues. Germline lookup yields CDR1 SNHLY and CDR2 FYNNEI. CDR3 protein: CASRRISYNEQFF. The CDR3 coding sequence is TGTGCCAGCAGACGTATCTCCTACAATGAGCAGTTCTTC.

This rearrangement joins TRBV7-3 to TRBJ2-3; TRBD2 agrees at 7 bases. The germline V gene has CDR1 SGHTA and CDR2 FQGTGA. V shed 1 base, J shed 3 bases, and the junction held 4 bases outside the gene matches. The CDR3 length is 15 residues. The CDR3 sequence: CASSLSAGATDTQYF. CDR3 coding DNA: TGTGCCAGCAGCTTAAGTGCGGGAGCGACAGATACGCAGTATTTT. The full variable domain, rest sourced from reference TRBV7-3 and TRBJ2-3, is GAGVSQTPSNKVTEKGKYVELRCDPISGHTALYWYRQSLGQGPEFLIYFQGTGAADDSGLPNDRFFAVRPEGSVSTLKIQRTERGDSAVYLCASSLSAGATDTQYFGPGTRLTVL.

Note on this clone: At one end, the junction sequence differs from germline, possibly due to a read error. J is TRBJ1-4 and V is TRBV7-7; 7 nucleotides agree with TRBD1. CDR1 and CDR2 (germline): SSHAT, FNYEAQ (reference sequence). The CDR3 extends over 15 amino acids. CDR3 nucleotide sequence: TGTGCTAGCAGCTCCGGCGGGACAGATAATGAAAAACTGTTTTTT. It encodes CASSSGGTDNEKLFF. The variable domain in full, with the rest retrieved from reference TRBV7-7 and TRBJ1-4, is GAGVSQSPRYKVTKRGQDVTLRCDPISSHATLYWYQQALGQGPEFLTYFNYEAQPDKSGLPSDRFSAERPEGSISTLTIQRTEQRDSAMYRCASSSGGTDNEKLFFGSGTQLSVL.

V and J are TRBV18 and TRBJ1-2; 8 bases fit TRBD1. The CDR3 sequence is 14 residues long. V shed 6 bases, J shed 6 bases, and the junction held 9 bases outside the gene matches. CDR1 KGHSH and CDR2 LQKENI come from the germline V gene. The CDR3 reads CASSRSSGGDGYTF. CDR3 coding DNA: TGTGCCAGCTCCCGGTCCTCAGGGGGCGATGGCTACACCTTC.

The V call is TRBV5-6, the J call TRBJ2-7, with 7 bases lining up with TRBD2. The CDR3 has 13 residues. Trimming cost V 4 bases and J 2 bases; bases outside gene matches: 3. CDR1 and CDR2 from the germline V gene are SGHDT and YYEEEE. The DNA of the CDR3 is TGTGCCAGCAGCGGGGAGGGTCCCTACGAGCAGTACTTC. Its translation is CASSGEGPYEQYF.

The V gene is TRBV30, the J gene TRBJ1-5; D is undetermined. The V and J ends lost 3 bases and 4 bases respectively, with 10 bases between them. This CDR3 has 13 amino acids. The germline gives CDR1 GTSNPN, CDR2 SVGIG (reference sequence). Here the CDR3 reads CAWRGGQNQPQHF. The CDR3 DNA reads as TGTGCCTGGAGGGGCGGGCAAAATCAGCCCCAGCATTTT.

This chain uses TRBV7-9 with TRBJ1-4; D gene uncertain. CDR1 is SEHNR and CDR2 is FQNEAQ in the germline V gene (reference sequence). The length of the CDR3 is 16 residues. V lost 1 base to trimming and J lost 7 bases, with 16 bases between them. The CDR3 here is CASSLGSSTGSEKLFF. As DNA, the CDR3 is TGTGCCAGCAGCTTAGGATCGAGTACGGGGTCTGAAAAACTGTTTTTT.

The chain carries TRBV28 and TRBJ2-3; D is perhaps TRBD2 (5 bases). The CDR3 totals 18 residues. V gave up 6 bases and J gave up 4 bases, with 26 bases separating them. Germline V gives CDR1 MDHEN, CDR2 SYDVKM. The CDR3 is CASRLQSSVRGFPDTQYF. The CDR3 coding sequence is TGTGCCAGCAGACTACAATCATCGGTCCGGGGTTTTCCAGATACGCAGTATTTT.

The V gene is TRBV7-8, the J gene TRBJ1-2, with D maybe TRBD1 (6 bases). V gave up 1 base and J gave up 3 bases, with 12 bases separating them. This CDR3 is built from 15 residues. Germline loops: CDR1 SGHVS, CDR2 FQNEAQ. The CDR3 reads CASSLEGGDYYGYTF. The CDR3 nucleotides read TGTGCCAGCAGCTTAGAGGGGGGGGACTACTATGGCTACACCTTC.

The rearrangement links TRBV5-1 to TRBJ1-2; 7 nucleotides align to TRBD1. CDR1 and CDR2 (germline): SGHRS, YFSETQ. The V and J ends lost 0 bases and 0 bases, in that order; junction bases with no gene match: 2. The CDR3 is 15 residues long. As DNA, the CDR3 is TGCGCCAGCAGCTTGGGGGACAGCTCTAACTATGGCTACACCTTC. Translation gives CASSLGDSSNYGYTF.

The chain recombines TRBV5-1 with TRBJ2-3, with a possible D match to TRBD2 (6 bases). Looked up from germline, CDR1 is SGHRS and CDR2 is YFSETQ. The ends were cut back, 3 bases at V and 6 bases at J, with 17 bases in the middle. The CDR3 extends over 15 amino acids. CDR3 amino acids: CASSSGLPPTDTQYF. CDR3 nucleotide sequence: TGCGCCAGCAGCTCAGGACTACCGCCGACGGATACGCAGTATTTT.

The rearrangement joins TRBV10-3 to TRBJ2-1, with no clear D. V shed 3 bases and J shed 6 bases, with 9 bases lying between them. The CDR3 has 13 amino acids. The V gene's germline CDR1 is ENHRY and CDR2 SYGVKD. CDR3 DNA: TGTGCCATCAGTGAAACCCGCGGCAATGAGCAGTTCTTC. It is translated as CAISETRGNEQFF.

This clone has only one observation. The CDR3 region has the DNA TGTGCCAGCAGCTTGGTTGGGGGGAACTATGGCTACACCTTC. Translation: CASSLVGGNYGYTF. This sequence joins TRBV5-6 and TRBJ1-2; tentative D call: TRBD1 (5 bases). CDR3 length equals 14 residues. Germline CDR1 is SGHDT and CDR2 is YYEEEE. Trimming shortened V by 0 bases and J by 2 bases, and 8 bases separated the two germline ends.

The chain recombines TRBV28 with TRBJ1-5, with D possibly being TRBD1 (5 bases). The V gene's germline CDR1 is MDHEN and CDR2 SYDVKM. The CDR3 loop spans 12 amino acids. The ends were cut back, 8 bases at V and 1 base at J, with 6 bases in the middle. The CDR3 sequence: CASRQSNQPQHF. CDR3 sequence (DNA): TGTGCCAGCCGACAGAGCAATCAGCCCCAGCATTTT.